The 9 T cell receptor beta chains reported below all come from one sample, sequenced in a study of neurological immune-mediated disorders (dated by TCRdb to the late 2010s). Library construction relied on 5' RACE. The run used an Illumina HiSeq 2500. The public reads were run again by TCRdb, first through fastp at Q25 and then through MiXCR, and only productive beta chains were kept. Merged by CDR3 protein, the rows form single entries marked with the most common genes and DNA. Recorded for this sample are some 60,000 distinct CDR3 sequences; more than 9.5% of them occurred a single time. The biggest ten clones account for about 12% of the sample. The label giving this sample's time point can be read as: longitudinal time-point 2. Sequencing was done on a sample of PBMCs. The receptors originated from a man aged 25 to 40 in good health.

The sample holds many counts of this clonotype. The chain uses TRBV20-1 and TRBJ2-3; 13 nucleotides agree with TRBD2. Losses at the gene ends were 3 bases for V and 5 bases for J; bases not matched to a gene: 5. This CDR3 spans 15 amino acids. Germline CDR1 is DFQATT and CDR2 is SNEGSKA (reference sequence). CDR3: CSARVLAGGLDTQYF. The CDR3, as DNA: TGCAGTGCTAGGGTACTAGCGGGAGGGTTAGATACGCAGTATTTT.

This clonotype was seen ten or more times. The rearrangement joins TRBV3-1 to TRBJ2-7; D is uncertain. Germline CDR1 reads LGHDT; CDR2 reads YNNKEL (reference sequence). The CDR3 is 13 amino acids. Trimming stripped 2 bases from V and 2 bases from J, with 7 bases between. The CDR3 sequence is CASSQTVTYEQYF. In DNA, the CDR3 is TGTGCCAGCAGCCAAACAGTCACCTACGAGCAGTACTTC.

This clonotype was found many times. The gene calls are TRBV4-1 and TRBJ2-3; D possibly corresponds to TRBD2 (6 bases). Germline values: CDR1 MGHRA, CDR2 YSYEKL. V lost 5 bases and J 4 bases, leaving 10 bases between the germline ends. The CDR3 length is 13 residues. For the CDR3, the DNA is TGCGCCAGCAGCACCCGACTAGCAGATACGCAGTATTTT. This encodes CASSTRLADTQYF.

This clonotype was detected many times. The gene calls are TRBV20-1 and TRBJ2-1, with TRBD1 as a possible D gene (6 bases). Germline V CDR1 and CDR2: DFQATT, SNEGSKA (reference sequence). The CDR3 is made up of 14 amino acids. The germline V and J ends were trimmed by 3 bases and 5 bases, with 14 bases remaining between them. The CDR3 protein is CSARGDITDNEQFF. The CDR3 DNA follows: TGCAGTGCTAGGGGGGACATCACGGACAATGAGCAGTTCTTC.

A note on this clonotype: A read error may account for a junction end that differs from germline. The chain joins TRBV20-1 to TRBJ2-3; TRBD2 aligns across 12 bases. CDR1 is DFQATT and CDR2 is SNEGSKA in the germline V gene (reference sequence). This CDR3 comprises 16 residues. CDR3 region: CSSRSTSGRPTDTQYF. CDR3 nucleotide sequence: TGCAGTTCTAGATCGACTAGCGGGAGACCCACAGATACGCAGTATTTT.

Points on this clonotype: Since a much larger clone is just one base distant, this may be a read error. This chain links TRBV7-9 with TRBJ2-2, with D possibly called TRBD1 or TRBD2 (5 bases each). The CDR3 totals 17 residues. Germline values: CDR1 SEHNR, CDR2 FQNEAQ (reference sequence). The germline V and J ends were trimmed by 4 bases and 6 bases, with 21 bases remaining between them. CDR3 sequence (DNA): TGTGCCAGCAGCTCCTACCGGGACGGGGCTAGGGCCGGGGAGCTGTTTTTT. Translating gives CASSSYRDGARAGELFF.

There are many counts of this clonotype. The rearrangement links TRBV5-1 to TRBJ2-5; perhaps TRBD2 as D (6 bases). CDR1 and CDR2 from the germline V gene are SGHRS and YFSETQ. Trimming removed 4 bases at V and 2 bases at J, with 18 bases between. The CDR3 spans 16 residues. The CDR3 DNA follows: TGCGCCAGCAGCCCCGGGGCGAGCGGGCCGCAAGAGACCCAGTACTTC. Protein product: CASSPGASGPQETQYF. Filled out from reference TRBV5-1 and TRBJ2-5, the complete variable domain reads KAGVTQTPRYLIKTRGQQVTLSCSPISGHRSVSWYQQTPGQGLQFLFEYFSETQRNKGNFPGRFSGRQFSNSRSEMNVSTLELGDSALYLCASSPGASGPQETQYFGPGTRLLVL.

On this clonotype: The CDR3 end shows no conserved phenylalanine or tryptophan, and so a read error is likely. The chain couples TRBV5-1 to TRBJ1-3, with D unresolved. Trimming left V 4 bases short and J 2 bases short, with 13 bases between. The CDR3 sequence is 15 residues long. The germline V gene encodes CDR1 SGHRS and CDR2 YFSETQ. Here the CDR3 DNA reads TGCGCCAGCAGCAGGACCGGCGACGCTGGAAACACCATATATTCT. Translating gives CASSRTGDAGNTIYS.

This clonotype was seen at least ten times. The junction departs from the called germline gene at one end, perhaps through a read error. The chain uses TRBV12-3 or TRBV12-4 and TRBJ2-7; 7 bases agree with TRBD2. The CDR3 loop spans 13 amino acids. CDR3 DNA: TGTGCCGGCAGAGGGAGGGGAGCCTACGAGCAGTACTTC. Translation gives CAGRGRGAYEQYF.